Listed below are T cell receptor beta chains from one sample, sequenced in a study of cytomegalovirus exposure and HLA in healthy donors. Here immunoSEQ multiplex PCR was the method, and the copy in TCRdb shows in-frame clones only, minus some. The sample has fewer than 150,000 clones; around 66% are singletons. The sample consisted of PBMCs. Receptors were obtained from a man between 18 and 35 years old in good health and CMV-seropositive. CDR3s include the opening cysteine and the closing phenylalanine or tryptophan. D genes are given only for firm matches. Only some rows state a clone size, as once, few, many or a class for expanded clones.

TRBJ2-1	TRBV7-9	.	TRBD2	CASSAPGLGPTGEQFF	TGTGCCAGCAGCGCTCCGGGACTAGGGCCGACGGGTGAGCAGTTCTTC
TRBJ2-7	TRBV6-5	.	.	CASSYSGRGHEQYF	TGTGCCAGCAGTTACTCCGGCAGGGGTCACGAGCAGTACTTC
TRBJ2-3	TRBV5-1	.	.	CASSFDSGGATDTQYF	TGCGCCAGCAGCTTCGACAGTGGGGGGGCCACAGATACGCAGTATTTT
TRBJ1-3	TRBV5-4	.	.	CASSLGTVSSGNTIYF	TGTGCCAGCAGCTTGGGTACAGTCAGCTCTGGAAACACCATATATTTT
TRBJ1-2	TRBV5-1	.	TRBD1	CASSLSPGQVGYGYTF	TGCGCCAGCAGCCTATCACCGGGACAGGTGGGCTATGGCTACACCTTC
TRBJ1-6	TRBV6-1	.	TRBD1	CASSAPRTGFSPLHF	TGTGCCAGCAGTGCCCCTCGGACAGGGTTTTCACCCCTCCACTTT
TRBJ2-5	TRBV2	.	TRBD2	CASRGLAGGKFQETQYF	TGTGCCAGCAGAGGACTAGCGGGGGGGAAATTCCAAGAGACCCAGTACTTC
TRBJ2-5	TRBV30	.	.	CAWSTEGETQYF	TGTGCCTGGAGTACGGAGGGGGAGACCCAGTACTTC
TRBJ1-4	TRBV10-1	.	.	CASSEVGDEKLFF	TGCGCCAGCAGTGAAGTAGGAGATGAAAAACTGTTTTTT
TRBJ2-3	TRBV10-3	.	.	CAITSSAEADTQYF	TGTGCCATCACGAGTTCGGCCGAGGCAGATACGCAGTATTTT
TRBJ1-5	TRBV27	.	.	CASSPRWTHSNQPQHF	TGTGCCAGCAGTCCCCGTTGGACACATAGCAATCAGCCCCAGCATTTT
TRBJ1-5	TRBV7-2	.	TRBD1	CASSFDRGGQPQHF	TGTGCCAGCAGCTTCGACAGGGGAGGACAGCCCCAGCATTTT
TRBJ1-4	TRBV6-5	.	TRBD1	CASRQGTNEKLFF	TGTGCCAGCAGACAGGGGACTAATGAAAAACTGTTTTTT
TRBJ1-6	TRBV19	.	.	CASSRGPGNSPLHF	TGTGCCAGTAGTAGGGGGCCAGGTAATTCACCCCTCCACTTT
TRBJ2-2	TRBV11-2	once	.	CASSLAGLGTGELFF	TGTGCCAGCAGCTTGGCAGGCCTGGGCACCGGGGAGCTGTTTTTT
TRBJ2-5	TRBV5-4	once	.	CASSLVQWTQYF	TGTGCCAGCAGCTTGGTCCAGTGGACCCAGTACTTC
TRBJ2-3	TRBV4-1	.	.	CASSQEGGALAGDTQYF	TGCGCCAGCAGCCAAGAGGGCGGGGCCCTAGCAGGGGATACGCAGTATTTT
TRBJ2-5	TRBV9	.	TRBD1	CASSTRQGLGETQYF	TGTGCCAGCTCAACCCGACAGGGGTTGGGAGAGACCCAGTACTTC
TRBJ2-7	TRBV6-5	once	TRBD1	CASSYSTGEQYF	TGTGCCAGCAGTTACTCGACAGGGGAGCAGTACTTC
TRBJ1-1	TRBV4-1	.	.	CASSQLVSPEAFF	TGCGCCAGCAGCCAACTCGTTAGCCCTGAAGCTTTCTTT
TRBJ2-7	TRBV11-2	once	TRBD2	CASSLVTGGGLIEQYF	TGTGCCAGCAGCTTAGTGACAGGCGGGGGGCTTATCGAGCAGTACTTC
TRBJ1-6	TRBV4-1	.	.	CASSQDLGGGSPLHF	TGCGCCAGCAGCCAAGATTTGGGGGGGGGATCACCCCTCCACTTT
TRBJ1-3	TRBV2	.	.	CASSTLGGSSGNTIYF	TGTGCCAGCAGTACCCTGGGGGGGAGCTCTGGAAACACCATATATTTT
TRBJ1-6	TRBV19	once	.	CASRPGGNSPLHF	TGTGCCAGTAGACCCGGGGGAAATTCACCCCTCCACTTT